A selection of T cell receptor beta chains follows, all from one sample in a study of T-cell memory formation after mild COVID-19. TCRdb analysed the 5' RACE reads with MiXCR anew, one entry per CDR3 protein. This sample has roughly 310,000 distinct CDR3 sequences, with roughly 15% found just once. The sample consisted of PBMCs or a T cell subset sorted from them (not recorded which). These receptors came from a man younger than 35 who had mild COVID-19 (a few samples of this study predate the infection). Cell type and time point are not known. CDR3s include the opening cysteine and the closing phenylalanine or tryptophan. Fields, in order: clone size, D gene, V gene, J gene, CDR3 protein, CDR3 DNA. D genes are given only for firm matches. Clone size is given for some rows only: seen once, a few or many times, or a class if the clone is expanded.

>few|.|TRBV24-1|TRBJ2-5
CATSDSKTEETQYF
TGTGCCACCAGTGATTCGAAGACAGAAGAGACCCAGTACTTC
>many|TRBD2|TRBV20-1|TRBJ2-3
CSASGGTDTQYF
TGCAGTGCTAGCGGGGGGACAGATACGCAGTATTTT
>.|TRBD1|TRBV6-6|TRBJ1-2
CDSSYDSGGSYGYTF
TGTGACAGCAGTTACGATTCAGGGGGATCCTATGGCTACACCTTC
>.|.|TRBV12-3/TRBV12-4|TRBJ2-5
CASSPMSGETQYF
TGTGCCAGCAGTCCAATGAGCGGAGAGACCCAGTACTTC
>many|TRBD2|TRBV7-6|TRBJ2-7
CASSPLLTSGGSYEQYF
TGTGCCAGCAGCCCGCTGCTGACTAGCGGGGGCTCCTACGAGCAGTACTTC
>few|.|TRBV9|TRBJ2-5
CASSVDGLETQYF
TGTGCCAGCAGCGTAGACGGTCTAGAGACCCAGTACTTC
>.|.|TRBV5-4|TRBJ2-7
CASSLAVGSYEQYF
TGTGCCAGCAGCCTAGCCGTCGGATCCTACGAGCAGTACTTC
>few|.|TRBV5-5|TRBJ1-6
CASSFTGIRPPLHF
TGTGCCAGCAGCTTTACAGGGATCCGTCCACCCCTCCACTTT
>many|TRBD2|TRBV12-3/TRBV12-4|TRBJ2-5
CASSTGTTETQYF
TGTGCCAGCAGCACCGGGACTACAGAGACCCAGTACTTC
>few|TRBD1|TRBV20-1|TRBJ2-3
CSARGPGQGGGTQYF
TGCAGTGCTAGAGGCCCGGGACAGGGTGGGGGTACGCAGTATTTT
>.|.|TRBV9|TRBJ2-1
CASSVAPQNEQFF
TGTGCCAGCAGCGTAGCCCCACAGAATGAGCAGTTCTTC
>many|TRBD2|TRBV20-1|TRBJ2-1
CSARDSPSGFYNEQFF
TGCAGTGCTAGAGATAGCCCTAGCGGATTCTACAATGAGCAGTTCTTC
>many|.|TRBV7-9|TRBJ2-7
CASSNYEQYF
TGTGCCAGCAGCAACTACGAGCAGTACTTC
>.|.|TRBV7-9|TRBJ2-2
CASSLFGTLALFF
TGTGCCAGCAGCTTATTCGGGACCCTCGCGCTGTTTTTT
>.|.|TRBV5-4|TRBJ1-1
CASSLIGVEATEAFF
TGTGCCAGCAGCTTGATCGGGGTGGAGGCCACTGAAGCTTTCTTT
>many|.|TRBV5-5|TRBJ1-6
CASSLEQIHNSPLHF
TGTGCCAGCAGCTTGGAACAGATACATAATTCACCCCTCCACTTT
>few|.|TRBV6-2/TRBV6-3|TRBJ2-2
CASSYGGSPGELFF
TGTGCCAGCAGTTACGGGGGGAGCCCCGGGGAGCTGTTTTTT
>.|.|TRBV4-1|TRBJ1-1
CASSRYPMNTEAFF
TGCGCCAGCAGCCGTTACCCGATGAACACTGAAGCTTTCTTT
>few|.|TRBV7-9|TRBJ1-3
CASSSRGSPGNTIYF
TGTGCCAGCAGCTCTCGCGGGTCACCAGGAAACACCATATATTTT
>few|TRBD1|TRBV10-2|TRBJ2-3
CASRKNRGQGTDTQYF
TGCGCCAGCAGAAAAAACAGGGGGCAAGGCACAGATACGCAGTATTTT
>.|TRBD2|TRBV29-1|TRBJ2-5
CSVDAGGQETQYF
TGCAGCGTTGATGCGGGGGGGCAAGAGACCCAGTACTTC
>few|TRBD2|TRBV19|TRBJ2-1
CASSITPTGGNNEQFF
TGTGCCAGTAGTATCACCCCTACGGGGGGGAACAATGAGCAGTTCTTC
>few|.|TRBV6-2/TRBV6-3|TRBJ1-2
CASSYEITGYTF
TGTGCCAGCAGTTACGAGATAACTGGCTACACCTTC
>few|TRBD2|TRBV27|TRBJ2-2
CASSGLAGGQYSGELFF
TGTGCCAGCAGTGGACTAGCGGGGGGGCAGTATTCCGGGGAGCTGTTTTTT
>.|TRBD1|TRBV7-9|TRBJ2-5
CASSGGGQGRETQYF
TGTGCCAGCAGCGGCGGTGGACAGGGGCGGGAGACCCAGTACTTC
>.|TRBD2|TRBV28|TRBJ2-1
CASSFRLAGGLSYNEQFF
TGTGCCAGCAGTTTTAGGCTAGCGGGGGGGCTCTCCTACAATGAGCAGTTCTTC
>.|.|TRBV5-8|TRBJ1-1
CASSLEWRGTEAFF
TGTGCCAGCAGCTTGGAGTGGCGGGGCACTGAAGCTTTCTTT
>few|TRBD2|TRBV4-1|TRBJ2-5
CASSRLISGVETQYF
TGCGCCAGCAGCCGCCTCATTAGCGGGGTTGAGACCCAGTACTTC
>few|.|TRBV7-2|TRBJ2-7
CASSLSGFISYEQYF
TGTGCCAGCAGCTTAAGCGGGTTTATCTCCTACGAGCAGTACTTC
>.|.|TRBV20-1|TRBJ2-6
CSARDPGANVLTF
TGCAGTGCTAGAGATCCCGGGGCCAACGTCCTGACTTTC
>many|.|TRBV2|TRBJ2-7
CAGQSSYEQYF
TGTGCCGGCCAGAGTTCCTACGAGCAGTACTTC
>.|.|TRBV18|TRBJ2-7
CASSRSAGTPHEQYF
TGTGCCAGCTCAAGATCGGCAGGGACTCCCCACGAGCAGTACTTC
>.|TRBD1|TRBV6-2/TRBV6-3|TRBJ1-1
CASSKTGGAFF
TGTGCCAGCAGTAAGACAGGGGGAGCTTTCTTT
>many|.|TRBV18|TRBJ2-1
CASSPQAYNEQFF
TGTGCCAGCTCACCACAAGCGTACAATGAGCAGTTCTTC
>.|.|TRBV7-9|TRBJ1-1
CASPGGNTEAVF
TGTGCCAGCCCTGGGGGGAACACTGAAGCTGTCTTT
>few|.|TRBV7-9|TRBJ2-3
CASSLEAAGGTDTQYF
TGTGCCAGCAGCTTAGAAGCGGCAGGGGGGACAGATACGCAGTATTTT
>.|.|TRBV5-1|TRBJ2-7
CASRSGSFYEQYF
TGCGCCAGCAGATCCGGGAGTTTTTACGAGCAGTACTTC
>.|.|TRBV6-2/TRBV6-3|TRBJ1-1
CASIGPAGYTEAFF
TGTGCCAGCATTGGCCCCGCCGGATACACTGAAGCTTTCTTT
>few|.|TRBV20-1|TRBJ2-7
CSARWVVSSYEQYF
TGCAGTGCTAGATGGGTGGTGAGCTCCTACGAGCAGTACTTC
>.|.|TRBV5-1|TRBJ1-5
CASSPTRGENQPQHF
TGCGCCAGCAGCCCGACCCGGGGAGAGAATCAGCCCCAGCATTTT
>.|.|TRBV27|TRBJ2-4
CASYGKNIQYF
TGTGCCAGCTACGGAAAAAACATTCAGTACTTC
>few|.|TRBV9|TRBJ2-2
CASGSGSGELFF
TGTGCCAGCGGTTCGGGCTCCGGGGAGCTGTTTTTT
>.|.|TRBV5-1|TRBJ1-1
CASSLASAFEAFF
TGCGCCAGCAGCTTGGCTTCAGCCTTCGAAGCTTTCTTT